This TCR beta chain was sequenced for a study of cytomegalovirus exposure and HLA in healthy donors. The study ran its PCR with 60 Vbeta and 13 Jbeta primers. Per the study methods: The count from a later analysis was some 76 million unique TCR beta chains, some 9.9 million of them shared. The protocol was immunoSEQ multiplex PCR, while the TCRdb copy is restricted to in-frame clones and leaves out a portion. Clonal size and the V and J genes are those of that table, whereas D and trimming came from the DNA. In all, the sample yields 50,000 to 60,000 clones. The CDR3 runs 17 residues. Germline lookup yields CDR1 LNHDA and CDR2 SQIVND (reference sequence). The V and J ends lost 1 base and 10 bases, in that order; junction bases with no gene match: 14. Each donor was nominally healthy when sampled (though unrecorded immune exposures were likely).

The chain couples TRBV19 to TRBJ1-4, with TRBD1 matching over 8 bases. The specimen sequenced was PBMCs. This clonotype originated in a male donor in good health and CMV-seronegative. The CDR3 loop reads CASSIAARQGTARKLFF. In DNA form, the CDR3 reads TGTGCCAGTAGTATAGCCGCCCGACAGGGGACAGCACGAAAACTGTTTTTT.